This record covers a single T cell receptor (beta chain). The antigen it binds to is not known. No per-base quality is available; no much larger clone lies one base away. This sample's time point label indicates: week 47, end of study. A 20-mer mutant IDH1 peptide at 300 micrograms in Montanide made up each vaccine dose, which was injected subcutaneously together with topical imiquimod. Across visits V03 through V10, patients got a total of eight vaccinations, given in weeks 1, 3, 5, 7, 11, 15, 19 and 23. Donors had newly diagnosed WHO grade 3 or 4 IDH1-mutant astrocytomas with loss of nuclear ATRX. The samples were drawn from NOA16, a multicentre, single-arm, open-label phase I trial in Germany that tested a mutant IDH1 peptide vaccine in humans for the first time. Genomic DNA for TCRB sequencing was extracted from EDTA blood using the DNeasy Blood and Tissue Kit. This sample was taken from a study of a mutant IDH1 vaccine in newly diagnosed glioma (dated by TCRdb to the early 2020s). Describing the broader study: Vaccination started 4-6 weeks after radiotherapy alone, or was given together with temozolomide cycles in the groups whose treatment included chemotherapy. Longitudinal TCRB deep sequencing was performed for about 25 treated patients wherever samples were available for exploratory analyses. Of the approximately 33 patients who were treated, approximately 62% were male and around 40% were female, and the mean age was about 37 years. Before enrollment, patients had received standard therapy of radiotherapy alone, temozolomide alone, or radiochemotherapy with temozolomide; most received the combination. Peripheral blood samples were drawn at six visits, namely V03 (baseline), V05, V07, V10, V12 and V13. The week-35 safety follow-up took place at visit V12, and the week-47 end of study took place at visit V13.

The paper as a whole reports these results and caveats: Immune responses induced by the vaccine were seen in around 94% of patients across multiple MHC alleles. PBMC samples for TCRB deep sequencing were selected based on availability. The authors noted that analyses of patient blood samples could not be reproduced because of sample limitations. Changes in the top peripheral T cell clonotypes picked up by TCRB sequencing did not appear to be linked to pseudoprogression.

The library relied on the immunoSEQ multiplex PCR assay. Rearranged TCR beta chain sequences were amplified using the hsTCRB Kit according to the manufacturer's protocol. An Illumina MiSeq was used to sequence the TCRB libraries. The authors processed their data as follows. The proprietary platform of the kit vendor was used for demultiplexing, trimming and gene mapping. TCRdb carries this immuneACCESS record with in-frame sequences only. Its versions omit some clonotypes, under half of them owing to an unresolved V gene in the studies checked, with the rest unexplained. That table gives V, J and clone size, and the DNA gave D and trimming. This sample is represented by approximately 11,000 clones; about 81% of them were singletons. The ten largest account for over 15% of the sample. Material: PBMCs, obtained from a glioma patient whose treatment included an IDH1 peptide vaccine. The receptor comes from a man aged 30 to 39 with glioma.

For the CDR3, the sequence is CATRGFLPDRGKTEAFF. At the DNA level, the sequence is TGTGCCACCAGGGGTTTCCTTCCGGACAGGGGGAAAACTGAAGCTTTCTTT. Recombination joined TRBV15 with TRBJ1-1; 10 bases in the middle match TRBD1. V and J are trimmed by 6 bases and 5 bases, and the gene matches miss 15 bases of the junction. Via the germline V gene (reference sequence), CDR1 is LNHNV and CDR2 YYDKDF. The CDR3 spans 17 residues, from the cysteine through the phenylalanine. Only the CDR3 region is kept as DNA, spanning 51 bases read in frame from base 1. With the portions outside the CDR3 filled from the reference TRBV15 and TRBJ1-1 genes, the complete variable region becomes DAMVIQNPRYQVTQFGKPVTLSCSQTLNHNVMYWYQQKSSQAPKLLFHYYDKDFNNEADTPDNFQSRRPNTSFCFLDIRSPGLGDTAMYLCATRGFLPDRGKTEAFFGQGTRLTVV.